The T cell receptor beta chain described here comes from a study of radiotherapy plus CTLA-4 blockade in lung cancer (dated by TCRdb to between 2018 and 2020). For context, the study as a whole: Among enrolled patients, 15% to 20% had an objective response and 31% reached disease control. Summary of the overall study and its limitations: The strongest predictors of response, as reported, were early dynamic changes in blood T cell clones along with a rise in serum interferon-beta after radiation. After treatment with radiotherapy and ipilimumab, TCR clones that originated in tumors expanded in peripheral blood.

Focal radiation therapy combined with CTLA-4 blockade (ipilimumab) was tested in patients with chemo-refractory metastatic non-small-cell lung cancer. Per the germline V gene, SGHRS is the CDR1 and YFSETQ is the CDR2. V is cut back by 1 base and J by 8 bases, with 9 bases in the junction unmatched. Counted from cysteine to phenylalanine, this CDR3 has 16 amino acids. The read is trimmed to its CDR3 DNA, 48 bases read in frame from base 1. Libraries came from the immunoSEQ multiplex PCR assay. Entries here come from immuneACCESS through TCRdb and include only in-frame sequences with V and J called. Some clones fail to appear in such tables; in the studies checked, an unresolved V gene covers under half of the shortfall, and the cause of the remainder is unknown. The sample table records 40,000 to 60,000 clones; approximately 85% of these occur just once. Approximately 3.3% of the sample comes from the top ten.

Notes on this clone: The antigen this receptor binds is unknown. Per-base qualities were not stored, and no clone one base away is much larger.

The material was peripheral blood, obtained from a patient treated with radiotherapy plus ipilimumab. The chain employs TRBV5-1 and TRBJ2-1; 10 central nucleotides agree with TRBD2. This receptor was identified in a human donor with non-small cell lung cancer who had stable disease on radiotherapy plus ipilimumab. The nucleotide sequence reads TGCGCCAGCAGCTTGCAGCCTAGCGGGGGAACGGATGAGCAGTTCTTC. This translates into CASSLQPSGGTDEQFF.